A selection of T cell receptor beta chains follows, all from one sample in a study of spatial heterogeneity in lung cancer. TCRdb ran MiXCR on the 5' RACE reads and lists one entry per CDR3 protein. The sample holds about 27,000 distinct CDR3 sequences, more than 5.5% seen once. Sequencing was performed on lung tumor tissue, taken at surgery. These TCRs come from a male donor with early-stage non-small cell lung cancer. Both conserved end residues are part of each CDR3. D genes are given only for firm matches.

d_call j_call v_call cdr3_aa
NA TRBJ2-5 TRBV5-1 CASSLDRGYQETQYF
NA TRBJ1-2 TRBV6-2/TRBV6-3 CASSSGRGMNYGYTF
TRBD2 TRBJ2-5 TRBV5-6 CASSLPYGGGREETQYF
NA TRBJ1-6 TRBV12-3/TRBV12-4 CASSHREGRSPLHF
NA TRBJ1-1 TRBV20-1 CSATILVGGTEAFF
NA TRBJ1-1 TRBV4-2 CASTLGVSNTEAFF
NA TRBJ2-6 TRBV5-1 CASSVQSSGANVLTF
TRBD2 TRBJ2-5 TRBV5-1 CASTDMTSSETQYF
TRBD1 TRBJ2-1 TRBV18 CASSDRDRGPNEQFF
NA TRBJ1-4 TRBV7-9 CASNRVATNEKLFF
NA TRBJ1-3 TRBV29-1 CSVLSAAGNTIYF
NA TRBJ1-1 TRBV4-2 CASSQGGGEGTEAFF
TRBD1 TRBJ2-7 TRBV28 CASPDRQTYEQYF
TRBD1 TRBJ1-4 TRBV6-6 CASIRGQGNEKLFF
TRBD2 TRBJ2-2 TRBV20-1 CSAWTSGALLRTGELFF
NA TRBJ2-7 TRBV6-6 CASSNQPGTVLNF
TRBD1 TRBJ1-5 TRBV3-1 CASSPTGGRPQHF
NA TRBJ1-1 TRBV28 CASSWGNTEAFF
NA TRBJ2-3 TRBV4-3 CASSQGGGATDTQYF
NA TRBJ2-4 TRBV6-5 CASKGGTKNIQYF
NA TRBJ2-2 TRBV5-6 CATQGPNTGELFF
NA TRBJ2-2 TRBV29-1 CSARGTTPTGELFF
NA TRBJ2-5 TRBV7-2 CASSSGQNLETQYF
NA TRBJ1-5 TRBV7-9 CASSFGPDQPQHF
NA TRBJ2-7 TRBV7-8 CASSLDTGGPVEQYF
NA TRBJ2-5 TRBV12-3/TRBV12-4 CAITRGLVHQETQYF
NA TRBJ1-5 TRBV7-8 CASSLNPYQPQHF
TRBD2 TRBJ2-1 TRBV5-1 CASSLAASGSYNEQFF
TRBD1 TRBJ2-7 TRBV14 CASSHWDRGYEQYF
NA TRBJ2-1 TRBV29-1 CSALSALAYNEQFF
NA TRBJ2-3 TRBV30 CAWSFTADTQYF
NA TRBJ1-4 TRBV6-1 CASSATGAPNEKLFF
NA TRBJ1-2 TRBV3-1 CASSQVWAGTDGYTF
TRBD2 TRBJ2-3 TRBV12-3/TRBV12-4 CASSSGVSGGVTDTQYF
TRBD2 TRBJ2-3 TRBV4-2 CASSPYLASGGISTDTQYF
NA TRBJ2-3 TRBV5-1 CASSFDGTTDTQYF
NA TRBJ2-2 TRBV11-2 CASSHRTFTTGELFF
NA TRBJ2-1 TRBV7-2 CASSLAGVFNEQFF
TRBD1 TRBJ2-7 TRBV28 CASSLRTGRGGEQYF
TRBD1 TRBJ2-7 TRBV6-6 CASSYPGQEPYF
NA TRBJ1-5 TRBV6-2/TRBV6-3 CASSNDYQYSNQPQHF
TRBD1 TRBJ1-5 TRBV14 CASSQGRDPDRVAVQPQHF
TRBD1 TRBJ2-1 TRBV20-1 CSATTPTGYNEQFF
TRBD1 TRBJ2-5 TRBV6-6 CASKGRGREETQYF
TRBD1 TRBJ1-1 TRBV28 CASSFRQGGNTEAFF
NA TRBJ2-2 TRBV5-4 CASSRKDSRNTGELFF
NA TRBJ2-7 TRBV20-1 CSARMLYEQYF
NA TRBJ1-2 TRBV7-2 CASTKSQGPYGYTF
NA TRBJ1-2 TRBV12-3/TRBV12-4 CASSLVWQDGGYTF
NA TRBJ1-5 TRBV7-9 CASSRGDANQPQHF
NA TRBJ2-3 TRBV7-6 CASSPGGADVDTQYF
NA TRBJ2-2 TRBV2 CASRQTNTGELFF
NA TRBJ1-5 TRBV9 CASSVDGGGQPQHF
TRBD1 TRBJ1-6 TRBV9 CASSVHRGDNSPLHF